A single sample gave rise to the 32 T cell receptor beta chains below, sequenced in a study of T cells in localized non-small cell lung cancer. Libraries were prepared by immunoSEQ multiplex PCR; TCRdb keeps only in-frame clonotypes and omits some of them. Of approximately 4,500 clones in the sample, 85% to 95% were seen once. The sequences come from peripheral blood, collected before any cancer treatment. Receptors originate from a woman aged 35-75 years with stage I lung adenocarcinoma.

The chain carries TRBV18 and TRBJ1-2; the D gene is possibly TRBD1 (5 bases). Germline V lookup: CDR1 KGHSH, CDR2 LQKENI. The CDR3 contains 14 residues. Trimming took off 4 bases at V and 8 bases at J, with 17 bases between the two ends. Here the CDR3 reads CASSRNRDAGGYTF. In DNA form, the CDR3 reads TGTGCCAGCTCACGGAACCGGGACGCCGGGGGCTACACCTTC.

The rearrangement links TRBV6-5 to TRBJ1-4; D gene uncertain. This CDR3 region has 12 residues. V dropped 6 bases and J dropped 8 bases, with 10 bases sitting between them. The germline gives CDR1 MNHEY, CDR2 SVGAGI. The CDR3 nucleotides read TGTGCCAGCAGCCAAAACCGGGAAAAACTGTTTTTT. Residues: CASSQNREKLFF.

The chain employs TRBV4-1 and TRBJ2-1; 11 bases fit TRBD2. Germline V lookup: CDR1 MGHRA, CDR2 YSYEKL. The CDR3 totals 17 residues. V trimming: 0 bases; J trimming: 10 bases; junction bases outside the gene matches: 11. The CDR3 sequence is CASSQDSTSGIPREQFF. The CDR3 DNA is TGCGCCAGCAGCCAAGACTCGACTAGCGGGATCCCAAGGGAGCAGTTCTTC.

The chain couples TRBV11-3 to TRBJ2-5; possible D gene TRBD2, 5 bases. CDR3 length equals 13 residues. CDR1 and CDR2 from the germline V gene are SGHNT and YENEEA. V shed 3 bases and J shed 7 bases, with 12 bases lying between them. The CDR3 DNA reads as TGTGCCAGCAGCTTTCTGGGAGATGGGACCCAGTACTTC. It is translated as CASSFLGDGTQYF.

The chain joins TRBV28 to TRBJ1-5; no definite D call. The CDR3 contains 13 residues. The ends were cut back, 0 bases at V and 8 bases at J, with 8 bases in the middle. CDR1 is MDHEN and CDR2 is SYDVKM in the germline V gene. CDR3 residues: CASSLWGPEPQHF. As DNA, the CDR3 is TGTGCCAGCAGTTTATGGGGTCCAGAGCCCCAGCATTTT.

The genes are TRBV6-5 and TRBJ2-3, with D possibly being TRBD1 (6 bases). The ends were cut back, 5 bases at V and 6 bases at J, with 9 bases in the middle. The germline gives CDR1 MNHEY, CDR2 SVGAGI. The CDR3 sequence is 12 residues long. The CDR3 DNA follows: TGTGCCAGCAGTACAACAGGGGATACGCAGTATTTT. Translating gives CASSTTGDTQYF.

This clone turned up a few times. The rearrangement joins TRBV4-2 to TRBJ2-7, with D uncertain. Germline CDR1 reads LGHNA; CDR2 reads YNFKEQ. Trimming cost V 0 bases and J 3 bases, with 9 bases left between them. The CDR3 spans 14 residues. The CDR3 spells CASSQDKDFYEQYF. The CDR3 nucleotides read TGTGCCAGCAGCCAAGATAAGGATTTCTACGAGCAGTACTTC.

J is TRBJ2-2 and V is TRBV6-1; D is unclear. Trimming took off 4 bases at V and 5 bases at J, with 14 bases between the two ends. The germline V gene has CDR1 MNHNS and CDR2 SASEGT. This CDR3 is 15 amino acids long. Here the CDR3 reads CASSASRIGTGELFF. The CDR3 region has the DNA TGTGCCAGCAGTGCCTCTAGGATAGGGACCGGGGAGCTGTTTTTT.

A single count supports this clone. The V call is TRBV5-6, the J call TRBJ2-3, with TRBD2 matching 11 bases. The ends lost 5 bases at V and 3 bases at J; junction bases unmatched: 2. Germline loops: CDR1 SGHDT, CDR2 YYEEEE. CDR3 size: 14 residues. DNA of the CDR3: TGTGCCAGCAGGTCTAGCGGGGGGACAGATACGCAGTATTTT. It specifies CASRSSGGTDTQYF. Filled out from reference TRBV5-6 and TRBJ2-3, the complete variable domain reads DAGVTQSPTHLIKTRGQQVTLRCSPKSGHDTVSWYQQALGQGPQFIFQYYEEEERQRGNFPDRFSGHQFPNYSSELNVNALLLGDSALYLCASRSSGGTDTQYFGPGTRLTVL.

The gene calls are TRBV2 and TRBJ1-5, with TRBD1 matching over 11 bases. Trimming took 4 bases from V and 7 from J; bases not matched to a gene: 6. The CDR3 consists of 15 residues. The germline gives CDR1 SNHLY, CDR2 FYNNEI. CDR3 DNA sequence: TGTGCCAGCAGTGCCTCCGGGACAGGGGGACAGCCCCAGCATTTT. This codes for CASSASGTGGQPQHF.

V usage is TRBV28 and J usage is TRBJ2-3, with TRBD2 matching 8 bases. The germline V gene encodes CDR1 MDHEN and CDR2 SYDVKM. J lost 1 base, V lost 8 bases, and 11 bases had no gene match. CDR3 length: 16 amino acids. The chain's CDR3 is CASSGRAGAGTDTQYF. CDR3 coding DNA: TGTGCCAGCTCCGGCCGAGCGGGAGCGGGCACAGATACGCAGTATTTT.

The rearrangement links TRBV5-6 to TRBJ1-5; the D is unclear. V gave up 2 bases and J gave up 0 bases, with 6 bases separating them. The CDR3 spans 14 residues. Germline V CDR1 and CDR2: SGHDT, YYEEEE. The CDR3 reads CASSFPGSNQPQHF. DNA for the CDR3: TGTGCCAGCAGCTTCCCAGGTAGCAATCAGCCCCAGCATTTT.

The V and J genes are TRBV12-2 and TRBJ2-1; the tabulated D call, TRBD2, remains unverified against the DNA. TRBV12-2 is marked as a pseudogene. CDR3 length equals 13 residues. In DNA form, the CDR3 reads TGTGCAAGTCGCCCAGCGGGGCTCAATGAGCAGTTCTTC. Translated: CASRPAGLNEQFF.

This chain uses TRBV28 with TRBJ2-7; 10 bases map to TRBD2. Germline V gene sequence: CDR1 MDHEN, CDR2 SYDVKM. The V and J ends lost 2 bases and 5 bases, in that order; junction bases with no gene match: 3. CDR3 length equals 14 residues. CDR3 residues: CASSLLAGVHEQYF. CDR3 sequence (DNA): TGTGCCAGCAGTTTACTAGCGGGAGTCCACGAGCAGTACTTC.

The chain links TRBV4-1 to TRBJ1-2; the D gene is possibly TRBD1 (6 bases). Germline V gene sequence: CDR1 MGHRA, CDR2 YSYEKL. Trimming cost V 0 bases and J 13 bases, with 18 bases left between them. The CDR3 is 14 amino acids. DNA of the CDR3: TGCGCCAGCAGCCAAGATAGGGGGGGTGGGACCCTCACCTTC. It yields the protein CASSQDRGGGTLTF.

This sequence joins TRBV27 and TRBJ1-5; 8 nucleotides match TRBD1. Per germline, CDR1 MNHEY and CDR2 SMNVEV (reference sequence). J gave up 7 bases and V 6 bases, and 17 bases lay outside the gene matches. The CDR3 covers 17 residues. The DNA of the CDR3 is TGTGCCAGCAGCCCCACGAATCCAGGGGGCGCGGGGCAGCCCCAGCATTTT. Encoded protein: CASSPTNPGGAGQPQHF.

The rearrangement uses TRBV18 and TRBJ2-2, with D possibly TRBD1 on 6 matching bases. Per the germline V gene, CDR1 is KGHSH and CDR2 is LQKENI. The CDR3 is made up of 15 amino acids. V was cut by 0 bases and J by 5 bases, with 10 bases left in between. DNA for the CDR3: TGTGCCAGCTCACCACCGTGGCAGGGGACCGGGGAGCTGTTTTTT. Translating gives CASSPPWQGTGELFF.

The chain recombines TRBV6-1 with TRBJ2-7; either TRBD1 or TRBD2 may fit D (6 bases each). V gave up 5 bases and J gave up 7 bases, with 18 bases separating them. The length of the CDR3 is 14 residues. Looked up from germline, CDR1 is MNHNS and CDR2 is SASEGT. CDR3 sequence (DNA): TGTGCCAGCAGTTCTCAAGGGGGACTGGAGGAGCAGTACTTC. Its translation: CASSSQGGLEEQYF.

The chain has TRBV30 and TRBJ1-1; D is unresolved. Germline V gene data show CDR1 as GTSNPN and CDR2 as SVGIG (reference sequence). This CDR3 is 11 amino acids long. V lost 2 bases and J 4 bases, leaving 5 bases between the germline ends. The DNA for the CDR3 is TGTGCCTGGAGTTTGGGCACTGAAGCTTTCTTT. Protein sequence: CAWSLGTEAFF. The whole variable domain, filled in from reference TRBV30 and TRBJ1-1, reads SQTIHQWPATLVQPVGSPLSLECTVEGTSNPNLYWYRQAAGRGLQLLFYSVGIGQISSEVPQNLSASRPQDRQFILSSKKLLLSDSGFYLCAWSLGTEAFFGQGTRLTVV.

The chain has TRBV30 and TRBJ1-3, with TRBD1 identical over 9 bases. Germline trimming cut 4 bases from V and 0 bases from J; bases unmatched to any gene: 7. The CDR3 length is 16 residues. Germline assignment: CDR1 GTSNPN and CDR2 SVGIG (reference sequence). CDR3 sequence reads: CAWNTGTGSSGNTIYF. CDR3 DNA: TGTGCCTGGAACACCGGGACAGGGTCCTCTGGAAACACCATATATTTT.

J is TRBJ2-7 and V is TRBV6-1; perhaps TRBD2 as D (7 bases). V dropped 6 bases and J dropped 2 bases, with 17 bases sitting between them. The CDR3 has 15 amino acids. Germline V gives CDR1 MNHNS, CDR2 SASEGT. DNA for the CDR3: TGTGCCAGCAGGACGGGGGGCGGCAGTCCCTACGAGCAGTACTTC. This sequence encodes CASRTGGGSPYEQYF.

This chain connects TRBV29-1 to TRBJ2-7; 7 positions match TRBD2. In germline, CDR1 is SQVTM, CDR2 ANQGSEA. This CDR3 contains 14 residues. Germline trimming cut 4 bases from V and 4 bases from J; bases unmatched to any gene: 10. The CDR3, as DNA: TGCAGCGTTGTGTCAGCGGGACGACAATACGAGCAGTACTTC. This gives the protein CSVVSAGRQYEQYF.

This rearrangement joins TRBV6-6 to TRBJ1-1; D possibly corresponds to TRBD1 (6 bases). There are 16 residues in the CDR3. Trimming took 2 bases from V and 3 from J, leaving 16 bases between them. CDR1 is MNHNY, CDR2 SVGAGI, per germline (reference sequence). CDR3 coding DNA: TGTGCCAGCAGTTACGGACAGCATAAGGGGGACACTGAAGCTTTCTTT. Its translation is CASSYGQHKGDTEAFF.

CDR3 sequence reads: CASSQGGAFYGYTF. Here the CDR3 DNA reads TGTGCCAGCAGCCAAGGGGGGGCCTTCTATGGCTACACCTTC. V gene TRBV14 combines with J gene TRBJ1-2; tentative D call: TRBD1 (6 bases). This CDR3 is built from 14 residues. The germline CDR1 and CDR2 sequences are SGHDN and FVKESK. V lost 1 base and J 4 bases, leaving 10 bases between the germline ends.

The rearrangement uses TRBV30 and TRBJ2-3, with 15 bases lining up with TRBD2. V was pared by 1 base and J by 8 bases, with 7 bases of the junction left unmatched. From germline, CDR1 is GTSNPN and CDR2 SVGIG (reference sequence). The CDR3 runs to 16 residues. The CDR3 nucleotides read TGTGCCTGGAGTGCTAGAGGACTAGCGGGAGGGGTTACGCAGTATTTT. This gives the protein CAWSARGLAGGVTQYF.

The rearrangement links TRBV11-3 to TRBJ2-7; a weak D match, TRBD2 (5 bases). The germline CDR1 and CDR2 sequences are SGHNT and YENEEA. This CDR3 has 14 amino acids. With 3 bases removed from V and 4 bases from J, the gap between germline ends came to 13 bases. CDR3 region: CASSFERRRYEQYF. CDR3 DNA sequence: TGTGCCAGCAGCTTTGAGCGGAGGAGGTACGAGCAGTACTTC.

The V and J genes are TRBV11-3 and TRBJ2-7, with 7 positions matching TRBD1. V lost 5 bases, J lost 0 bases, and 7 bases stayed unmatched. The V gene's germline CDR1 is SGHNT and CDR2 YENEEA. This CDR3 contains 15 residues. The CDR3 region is CASSPFTGASYEQYF. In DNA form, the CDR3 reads TGTGCCAGCAGCCCTTTTACAGGGGCCTCCTACGAGCAGTACTTC.

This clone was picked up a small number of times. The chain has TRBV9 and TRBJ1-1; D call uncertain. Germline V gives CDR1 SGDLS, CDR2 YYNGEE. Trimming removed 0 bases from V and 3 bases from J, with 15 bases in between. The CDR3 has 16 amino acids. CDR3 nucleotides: TGTGCCAGCAGCGTAGACGGATCAGCAGCGGACACTGAAGCTTTCTTT. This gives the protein CASSVDGSAADTEAFF.

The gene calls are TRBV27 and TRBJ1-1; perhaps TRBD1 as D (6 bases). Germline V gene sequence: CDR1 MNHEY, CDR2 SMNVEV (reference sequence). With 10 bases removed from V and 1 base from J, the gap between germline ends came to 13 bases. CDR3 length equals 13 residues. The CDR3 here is CATGRGGNTEAFF. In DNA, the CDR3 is TGTGCCACAGGGAGAGGGGGGAACACTGAAGCTTTCTTT.

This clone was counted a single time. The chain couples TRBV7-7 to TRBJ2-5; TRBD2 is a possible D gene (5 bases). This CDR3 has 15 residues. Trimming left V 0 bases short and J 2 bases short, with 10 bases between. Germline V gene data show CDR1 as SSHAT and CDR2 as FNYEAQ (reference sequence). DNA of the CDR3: TGTGCCAGCAGCTTAGCGCCCGGGAATCAAGAGACCCAGTACTTC. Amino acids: CASSLAPGNQETQYF. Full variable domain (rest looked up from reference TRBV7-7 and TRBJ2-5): GAGVSQSPRYKVTKRGQDVTLRCDPISSHATLYWYQQALGQGPEFLTYFNYEAQPDKSGLPSDRFSAERPEGSISTLTIQRTEQRDSAMYRCASSLAPGNQETQYFGPGTRLLVL.

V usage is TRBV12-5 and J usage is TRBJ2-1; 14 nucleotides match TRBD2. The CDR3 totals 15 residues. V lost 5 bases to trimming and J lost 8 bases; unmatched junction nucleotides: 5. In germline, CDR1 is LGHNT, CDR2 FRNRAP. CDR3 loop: CASGRGLAGEDEQFF. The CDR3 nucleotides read TGTGCTAGTGGTCGGGGACTAGCGGGAGAGGATGAGCAGTTCTTC.

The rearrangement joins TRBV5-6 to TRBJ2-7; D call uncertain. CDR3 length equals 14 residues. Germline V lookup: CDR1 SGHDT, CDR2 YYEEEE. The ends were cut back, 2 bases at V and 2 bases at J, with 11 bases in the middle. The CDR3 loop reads CASSFPTETYEQYF. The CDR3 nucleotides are TGTGCCAGCAGCTTCCCGACGGAAACCTACGAGCAGTACTTC. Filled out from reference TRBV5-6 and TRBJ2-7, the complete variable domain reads DAGVTQSPTHLIKTRGQQVTLRCSPKSGHDTVSWYQQALGQGPQFIFQYYEEEERQRGNFPDRFSGHQFPNYSSELNVNALLLGDSALYLCASSFPTETYEQYFGPGTRLTVT.